These 28 T cell receptor beta chains were sequenced from one sample in a study of ipilimumab plus nivolumab after autologous stem cell transplantation. Sequenced by immunoSEQ multiplex PCR; TCRdb stores in-frame clones only, minus some. The data contain about 22,000 clones, about three quarters of them singletons. This specimen was PBMCs, taken in a trial of ipilimumab plus nivolumab as post-transplant consolidation. All receptors come from a male donor with diffuse large B-cell lymphoma.

This clone is medium-sized within its sample. The chain employs TRBV5-5 and TRBJ1-2; 7 positions agree with TRBD1. The CDR3 runs 16 residues. V lost 4 bases, J lost 3 bases, and 12 bases stayed unmatched. CDR1 SGHKS and CDR2 YYEKEE come from the germline V gene (reference sequence). The CDR3 nucleotides read TGTGCCAGCAGCGTAGACAGGGCGGGGATGGACTATGGCTACACCTTC. This gives the protein CASSVDRAGMDYGYTF.

V gene TRBV2 combines with J gene TRBJ1-5; a weak D match, TRBD1 (6 bases). This CDR3 is 14 amino acids long. CDR1 SNHLY and CDR2 FYNNEI come from the germline V gene. Trimming cost V 2 bases and J 5 bases, with 10 bases left between them. The DNA of the CDR3 is TGTGCCAGCAGTGAACACAGGACAGATCAGCCCCAGCATTTT. It is translated as CASSEHRTDQPQHF.

The rearrangement links TRBV4-1 to TRBJ1-2; TRBD1 matches at 12 bases. Germline assignment: CDR1 MGHRA and CDR2 YSYEKL. V lost 1 base to trimming and J lost 6 bases; unmatched junction nucleotides: 6. The CDR3 is made up of 16 amino acids. The CDR3 is CASSQGSGTGGNGYTF. The CDR3 nucleotides are TGCGCCAGCAGCCAAGGTTCCGGGACAGGGGGCAATGGCTACACCTTC.

This clone came up once. The gene calls are TRBV6-5 and TRBJ2-7; the D gene is possibly TRBD1 (6 bases). Germline V gene sequence: CDR1 MNHEY, CDR2 SVGAGI. V was trimmed by 5 bases and J by 3 bases, leaving 14 bases between them. The CDR3 covers 14 residues. CDR3 region: CASSPGQKSYEQYF. CDR3 DNA: TGTGCCAGCAGTCCTGGACAGAAAAGCTACGAGCAGTACTTC.

This CDR3 is CASSYRVTRAREQYF. CDR3 in DNA: TGTGCCAGCAGTTACCGGGTCACCCGGGCGAGGGAGCAGTACTTC. The genes are TRBV6-5 and TRBJ2-5, with D maybe TRBD2 (5 bases). Looked up from germline, CDR1 is MNHEY and CDR2 is SVGAGI. V lost 2 bases and J 11 bases, leaving 21 bases between the germline ends. The CDR3 has 15 amino acids.

This clone was seen a single time. Mismatch with germline at one junction end may stem from a read error. The chain links TRBV7-7 to TRBJ2-7; a possible D gene is TRBD1 (6 bases). The CDR3 has 13 amino acids. The germline V gene encodes CDR1 SSHAT and CDR2 FNYEAQ (reference sequence). DNA for the CDR3: TGTGCTAGCAGCCAAGACAGGTCGTACGAGCAGTACTTC. Translation: CASSQDRSYEQYF.

The chain links TRBV6-1 to TRBJ2-7; D may be TRBD2 (6 bases). In germline, CDR1 is MNHNS, CDR2 SASEGT. The CDR3 totals 17 residues. Trimming took off 0 bases at V and 2 bases at J, with 17 bases between the two ends. CDR3 amino acids: CASSEAPAGETPYEQYF. CDR3 coding DNA: TGTGCCAGCAGTGAAGCTCCAGCGGGTGAAACCCCCTACGAGCAGTACTTC.

This clone occurred once. The chain has TRBV6-5 and TRBJ1-1, with D possibly matching TRBD1 (6 bases). Germline loops: CDR1 MNHEY, CDR2 SVGAGI. The CDR3 consists of 13 residues. V was shortened by 6 bases and J by 8 bases, with 16 bases between the two germline ends. The CDR3 here is CASSATGTQEAFF. DNA for the CDR3: TGTGCCAGCAGCGCTACCGGGACACAAGAAGCTTTCTTT.

This sequence joins TRBV30 and TRBJ2-4; no clear D gene. Germline assignment: CDR1 GTSNPN and CDR2 SVGIG (reference sequence). The CDR3 covers 14 residues. With 0 bases removed from V and 0 bases from J, the gap between germline ends came to 6 bases. DNA of the CDR3: TGTGCCTGGAGTGTTGAGTTAGCCAAAAACATTCAGTACTTC. This encodes CAWSVELAKNIQYF.

By its share, this clone is medium-sized. The CDR3 loop is CASSLGRGPWDEQYF. The CDR3 DNA is TGTGCCAGCAGCTTAGGTCGGGGACCATGGGACGAGCAGTACTTC. The V and J genes are TRBV13 and TRBJ2-7, with D perhaps given as TRBD1 or TRBD2 (5 bases each). CDR3 length: 15 amino acids. The germline V and J ends were trimmed by 0 bases and 5 bases, with 14 bases remaining between them. From germline, CDR1 is PRHDT and CDR2 FYEKMQ (reference sequence).

The V gene is TRBV6-5, the J gene TRBJ1-2; D is undetermined. Looked up from germline, CDR1 is MNHEY and CDR2 is SVGAGI. Trimming left V 0 bases short and J 7 bases short, with 12 bases between. CDR3 size: 14 residues. CDR3 sequence: CASSYSTELGGYTF. The CDR3, as DNA: TGTGCCAGCAGTTACTCCACGGAGTTGGGTGGCTACACCTTC.

The J gene is TRBJ2-2, the V gene TRBV27, with D possibly TRBD1 on 6 matching bases. Germline CDR1 and CDR2: MNHEY and SMNVEV (reference sequence). The CDR3 contains 15 residues. Between the trimmed V and J ends, which lost 7 bases and 5 bases, there was a span of 17 bases. DNA for the CDR3: TGTGCCAGCACCTCATTCCTCAGGGGAACCGGGGAGCTGTTTTTT. Protein: CASTSFLRGTGELFF.

J is TRBJ2-3 and V is TRBV30; 10 bases are shared with TRBD2. The V gene end was trimmed by 8 bases and the J gene end by 3 bases; junction bases not matched to a gene: 11. In germline, CDR1 is GTSNPN, CDR2 SVGIG (reference sequence). The CDR3 runs to 15 residues. The CDR3 nucleotides are TGTGCCGGAGATAAGCGGGGGGGCCAGACAGATACGCAGTATTTT. Translating gives CAGDKRGGQTDTQYF. Variable domain in full (rest from reference TRBV30 and TRBJ2-3): SQTIHQWPATLVQPVGSPLSLECTVEGTSNPNLYWYRQAAGRGLQLLFYSVGIGQISSEVPQNLSASRPQDRQFILSSKKLLLSDSGFYLCAGDKRGGQTDTQYFGPGTRLTVL.

The chain recombines TRBV2 with TRBJ2-6; D is uncertain. The CDR3 is made up of 15 amino acids. Germline assignment: CDR1 SNHLY and CDR2 FYNNEI. Trimming took 6 bases from V and 0 from J, leaving 9 bases between them. In nucleotides, the CDR3 is TGTGCCAGCAGAGCTGACACCTCTGGGGCCAACGTCCTGACTTTC. Amino acid sequence: CASRADTSGANVLTF.

This CDR3 reads CASSVAGRGQPQHF. CDR3 in DNA: TGTGCCAGCAGCGTGGCAGGGAGGGGTCAGCCCCAGCATTTT. The gene calls are TRBV25-1 and TRBJ1-5, with a tentative D call TRBD1 (5 bases). The CDR3 loop spans 14 amino acids. V was shortened by 6 bases and J by 6 bases, with 15 bases between the two germline ends. CDR1 is MGHDK and CDR2 is SYGVNS in the germline V gene.

The V call is TRBV19, the J call TRBJ1-5; a possible D gene is TRBD1 (6 bases). CDR3 size: 15 residues. The germline V gene has CDR1 LNHDA and CDR2 SQIVND (reference sequence). The V gene lost 6 bases and the J gene lost 4 bases, with 16 bases spanning the gap. The CDR3 spells CASRTTRGKNQPQHF. For the CDR3, the DNA is TGTGCCAGTAGAACGACCAGGGGAAAGAATCAGCCCCAGCATTTT.

Of note for this clone: A read error may account for a junction end that differs from germline. The rearrangement joins TRBV4-2 to TRBJ2-5; 12 bases fit TRBD2. This CDR3 is 16 amino acids long. The germline V gene has CDR1 LGHNA and CDR2 YNFKEQ. CDR3 sequence: CASSQDLAGGPEAQYF. In DNA form, the CDR3 reads TGTGCCAGCAGCCAAGACCTAGCGGGGGGGCCAGAGGCCCAGTACTTC.

This clone was counted once. The V call is TRBV28, the J call TRBJ2-7; possibly TRBD2 for D (6 bases). Trimming removed 4 bases at V and 0 bases at J, with 13 bases between. The CDR3 covers 15 residues. The germline gives CDR1 MDHEN, CDR2 SYDVKM. The CDR3 spells CASSSGVAASYEQYF. In DNA form, the CDR3 reads TGTGCCAGCAGTTCCGGGGTAGCGGCCTCCTACGAGCAGTACTTC.

This CDR3 is CASSVSPSGGQETQYF. In DNA form, the CDR3 reads TGTGCCAGCAGCGTATCGCCTAGCGGGGGACAAGAGACCCAGTACTTC. This chain uses TRBV9 with TRBJ2-5, with 10 bases identical to TRBD2. J lost 2 bases, V lost 1 base, and 5 bases had no gene match. The CDR3 has 16 residues. Looked up from germline, CDR1 is SGDLS and CDR2 is YYNGEE.

V usage is TRBV4-3 and J usage is TRBJ1-2; D unresolved. Trimming took 6 bases from V and 3 from J, leaving 17 bases between them. The CDR3 is made up of 15 amino acids. CDR1 and CDR2 (germline): LGHNA, YSLEER. This CDR3 is CASSWNPSLDYGYTF. The DNA of the CDR3 is TGCGCCAGCAGTTGGAACCCCAGCCTAGACTATGGCTACACCTTC.

Remarks on this clone: Other DNA variants within this sample encode the same CDR3. The rearrangement joins TRBV6-5 to TRBJ2-3; 8 nucleotides line up with TRBD1. The CDR3 runs 15 residues. V lost 0 bases and J lost 8; bases outside the gene matches: 7. CDR1 is MNHEY and CDR2 is SVGAGI in the germline V gene. The CDR3 here is CASSYSSTGGVTQYF. In DNA, the CDR3 is TGTGCCAGCAGTTACTCGAGCACAGGGGGTGTTACGCAGTATTTT.

The DNA of the CDR3 is TGCGCCAGCAGCCAAGAGCCGGGTGTAGGCACTGAAGCTTTCTTT. The encoded protein is CASSQEPGVGTEAFF. The rearrangement joins TRBV4-3 to TRBJ1-1; no definite D call. The V end was cut by 0 bases, the J end by 4 bases, with 12 bases between. The CDR3 consists of 15 residues. The V gene's germline CDR1 is LGHNA and CDR2 YSLEER.

This clone was observed a few times. CDR3 sequence (DNA): TGTGCCAGCAGCCTGACAGGGGGCTGGAATTCACCCCTCCACTTT. Its protein product is CASSLTGGWNSPLHF. J is TRBJ1-6 and V is TRBV5-6, with TRBD1 matching over 10 bases. This CDR3 is 15 amino acids long. The junction had 5 bases not matched to a gene; V was cut back by 4 bases and J by 7 bases. Germline CDR1 and CDR2: SGHDT and YYEEEE.

The chain joins TRBV5-1 to TRBJ2-1, with a tentative D call TRBD1 (6 bases). The ends were cut back, 4 bases at V and 0 bases at J, with 11 bases in the middle. CDR1 is SGHRS and CDR2 is YFSETQ in the germline V gene. The length of the CDR3 is 15 residues. CDR3 protein: CASSEGQSSYNEQFF. The CDR3 DNA reads as TGCGCCAGCAGCGAGGGACAAAGCTCCTACAATGAGCAGTTCTTC.

This chain connects TRBV4-2 to TRBJ1-3; D remains unclear. V was cut by 0 bases and J by 1 base, with 7 bases left in between. In germline, CDR1 is LGHNA, CDR2 YNFKEQ. The CDR3 is 15 residues long. CDR3 bases: TGTGCCAGCAGCCAAGATCACGTTTCTGGAAACACCATATATTTT. It encodes CASSQDHVSGNTIYF.

This clone was observed a single time. V gene TRBV18 combines with J gene TRBJ1-6; TRBD1 agrees at 7 bases. This CDR3 contains 15 residues. Trimming at V came to 2 bases and at J to 7 bases, leaving 5 bases not matched to a gene. CDR1 is KGHSH and CDR2 is LQKENI in the germline V gene. The CDR3 coding sequence is TGTGCCAGCTCACCAACTATGACAGGGAATTCACCCCTCCACTTT. Its translation: CASSPTMTGNSPLHF.

The rearrangement uses TRBV11-3 and TRBJ2-2; a weak D match, TRBD1 (5 bases). Looked up from germline, CDR1 is SGHNT and CDR2 is YENEEA. This CDR3 has 17 amino acids. V lost 0 bases to trimming and J lost 3 bases, with 14 bases between them. CDR3 bases: TGTGCCAGCAGCTTAGATCAGACAGCTTTGTACACCGGGGAGCTGTTTTTT. It is translated as CASSLDQTALYTGELFF.

The V and J genes are TRBV6-1 and TRBJ2-1, with TRBD1 matching 9 bases. CDR3 length: 14 amino acids. Germline trimming cut 6 bases from V and 7 bases from J; bases unmatched to any gene: 7. Germline V CDR1 and CDR2: MNHNS, SASEGT. CDR3: CASSPQGAPNEQFF. CDR3 coding DNA: TGTGCCAGCAGCCCACAGGGGGCGCCTAATGAGCAGTTCTTC.